This T cell receptor beta chain emerged from a study of T cell repertoires in cytomegalovirus infection. A remark on this clonotype: What it binds is not known.

From germline, CDR1 is LNHNV and CDR2 YYDKDF (reference sequence). Trimming stripped 0 bases from V and 1 base from J, with 6 bases between. CDR3 size: 14 residues. Whole-study findings and limits: Clonotype analysis showed dominance of the ex vivo response by HLA-C-restricted CMV-specific TCR beta clonotypes.

TCRdb re-called the reads with MiXCR, one entry per CDR3 protein. This table holds around 530,000 distinct CDR3 sequences, 15% to 20% found once. This clonotype was sampled from a human donor in good health (CMV status not recorded). Some clones in this sample may be carry-over from other donors' samples. The chain employs TRBV15 and TRBJ2-5; D is uncertain. The sequencing sample was made of CD8+ T cells from PBMCs. CDR3 in amino acids: CATSRDVGQETQYF. The CDR3, as DNA: TGTGCCACCAGCAGAGACGTAGGCCAAGAGACCCAGTACTTC.